Included here is one T cell receptor beta chain sequence, with context. Its antigen is undetermined. The sample carries other DNA sequences with the same CDR3. This CDR3 comprises 13 residues. Trimming removed 5 bases from V and 4 bases from J; junction bases left unmatched: 2. Germline CDR1 and CDR2: GTSNPN and SVGIG (reference sequence). Authors' analysis steps: ImmunoSEQ only sent back junction sequences with no quality scores, so filtering was done differently. The repertoire was sequenced with immunoSEQ multiplex PCR; TCRdb's copy has only in-frame clones and lacks some. V, J and clone size were drawn from that table, and D and trimming were deduced from the DNA. Of some 510,000 clones detected, about four fifths appear once; the ten largest clones hold about an eighth. This record comes from a study of shared clonotypes between healthy human individuals. Study-wide results and limits: Sampling covered blood only; tissue repertoires likely differ.

The chain recombines TRBV30 with TRBJ2-5; 12 bases are shared with TRBD2. The source is a woman in her thirties or forties in good health. Some clones in this sample may be carry-over from other donors' samples. Source material: PBMCs. For the CDR3, the DNA is TGTGCCTGGTCGGGACTAGCGGGAGAGACCCAGTACTTC. Its protein product is CAWSGLAGETQYF.